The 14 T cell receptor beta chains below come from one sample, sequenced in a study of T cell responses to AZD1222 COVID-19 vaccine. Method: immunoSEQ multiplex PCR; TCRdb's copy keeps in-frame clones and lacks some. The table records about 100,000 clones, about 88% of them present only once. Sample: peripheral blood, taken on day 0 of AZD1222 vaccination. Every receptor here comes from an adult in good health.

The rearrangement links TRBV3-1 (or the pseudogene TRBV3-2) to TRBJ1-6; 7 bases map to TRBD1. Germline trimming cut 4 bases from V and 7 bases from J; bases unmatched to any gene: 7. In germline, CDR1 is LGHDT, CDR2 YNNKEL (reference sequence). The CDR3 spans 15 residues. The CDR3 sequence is CASSPRTGDNSPLHF. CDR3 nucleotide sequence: TGTGCCAGCAGCCCTAGAACAGGGGACAATTCACCCCTCCACTTT.

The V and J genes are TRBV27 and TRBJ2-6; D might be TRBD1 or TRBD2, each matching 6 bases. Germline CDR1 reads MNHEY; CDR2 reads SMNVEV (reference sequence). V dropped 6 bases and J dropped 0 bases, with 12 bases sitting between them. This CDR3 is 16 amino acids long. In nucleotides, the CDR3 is TGTGCCAGCAGAGGGGGACTTGGCTCTGGGGCCAACGTCCTGACTTTC. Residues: CASRGGLGSGANVLTF.

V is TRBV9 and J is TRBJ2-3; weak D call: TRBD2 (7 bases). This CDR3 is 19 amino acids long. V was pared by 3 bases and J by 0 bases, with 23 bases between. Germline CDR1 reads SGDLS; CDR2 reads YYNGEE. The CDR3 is CASSASPGGAHPSTDTQYF. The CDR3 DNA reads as TGTGCCAGCAGCGCCTCACCTGGGGGGGCCCACCCTAGCACAGATACGCAGTATTTT. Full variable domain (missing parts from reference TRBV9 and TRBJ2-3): DSGVTQTPKHLITATGQRVTLRCSPRSGDLSVYWYQQSLDQGLQFLIQYYNGEERAKGNILERFSAQQFPDLHSELNLSSLELGDSALYFCASSASPGGAHPSTDTQYFGPGTRLTVL.

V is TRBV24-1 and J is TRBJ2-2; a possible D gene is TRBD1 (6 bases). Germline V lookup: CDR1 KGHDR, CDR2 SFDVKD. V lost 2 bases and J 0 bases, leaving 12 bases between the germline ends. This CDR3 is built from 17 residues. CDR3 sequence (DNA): TGTGCCACCAGTGATTCCTCGGACAGAGCGAACACCGGGGAGCTGTTTTTT. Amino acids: CATSDSSDRANTGELFF.

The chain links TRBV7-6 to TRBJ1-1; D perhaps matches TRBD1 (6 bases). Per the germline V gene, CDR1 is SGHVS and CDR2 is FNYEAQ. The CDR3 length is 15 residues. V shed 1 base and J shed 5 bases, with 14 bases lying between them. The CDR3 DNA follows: TGTGCCAGCAGCTTAGGTGGGGGGCGTCGGACTGAAGCTTTCTTT. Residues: CASSLGGGRRTEAFF.

CDR3 in DNA: TGCGCCAGCAGCTCCTCCCCCGGGGGCGCAGATACGCAGTATTTT. It yields the protein CASSSSPGGADTQYF. The chain couples TRBV5-1 to TRBJ2-3; D is perhaps TRBD1 or TRBD2 (6 bases each). The CDR3 runs to 15 residues. CDR1 SGHRS and CDR2 YFSETQ come from the germline V gene. Trimming left V 3 bases short and J 4 bases short, with 15 bases between.

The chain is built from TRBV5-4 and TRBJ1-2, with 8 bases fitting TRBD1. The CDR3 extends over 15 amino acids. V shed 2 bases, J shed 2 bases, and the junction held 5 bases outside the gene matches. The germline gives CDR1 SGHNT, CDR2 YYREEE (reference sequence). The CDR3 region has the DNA TGTGCCAGCAGCTTCGGACAGGGTCTAAACTATGGCTACACCTTC. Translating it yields CASSFGQGLNYGYTF.

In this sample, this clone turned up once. CDR3 nucleotides: TGCGCCAGCAGCCGACTAACAGGGGCTAACTATGGCTACACCTTC. Translated: CASSRLTGANYGYTF. The chain uses TRBV4-3 and TRBJ1-2, with 7 bases matching TRBD1. V gave up 4 bases and J gave up 0 bases; unmatched junction bases: 5. This CDR3 is 15 amino acids long. Germline V gene sequence: CDR1 LGHNA, CDR2 YSLEER.

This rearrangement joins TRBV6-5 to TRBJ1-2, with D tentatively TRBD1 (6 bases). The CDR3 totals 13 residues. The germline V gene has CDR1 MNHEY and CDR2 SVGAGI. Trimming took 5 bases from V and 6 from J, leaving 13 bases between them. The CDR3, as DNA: TGTGCCAGCAGTACAGGGTTTTCGGATGGCTACACCTTC. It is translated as CASSTGFSDGYTF.

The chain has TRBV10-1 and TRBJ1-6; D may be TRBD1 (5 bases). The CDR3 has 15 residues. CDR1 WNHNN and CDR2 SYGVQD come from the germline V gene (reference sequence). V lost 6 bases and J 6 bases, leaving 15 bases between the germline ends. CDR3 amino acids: CASSKQRDGNSPLHF. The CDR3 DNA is TGCGCCAGCAGCAAGCAACGGGACGGTAATTCACCCCTCCACTTT.

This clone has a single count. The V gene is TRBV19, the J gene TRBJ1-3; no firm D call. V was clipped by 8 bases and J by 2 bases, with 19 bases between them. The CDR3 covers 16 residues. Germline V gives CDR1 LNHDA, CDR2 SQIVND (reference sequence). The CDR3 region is CASRRRLYDTGNTIYF. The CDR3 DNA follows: TGTGCCAGTCGTAGACGGCTTTACGATACTGGAAACACCATATATTTT.

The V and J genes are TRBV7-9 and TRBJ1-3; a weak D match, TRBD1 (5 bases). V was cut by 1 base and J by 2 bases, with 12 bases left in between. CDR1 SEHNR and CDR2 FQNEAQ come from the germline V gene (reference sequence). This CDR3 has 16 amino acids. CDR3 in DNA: TGTGCCAGCAGCTTAGAGTGGGACCCAACTGGAAACACCATATATTTT. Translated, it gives CASSLEWDPTGNTIYF.

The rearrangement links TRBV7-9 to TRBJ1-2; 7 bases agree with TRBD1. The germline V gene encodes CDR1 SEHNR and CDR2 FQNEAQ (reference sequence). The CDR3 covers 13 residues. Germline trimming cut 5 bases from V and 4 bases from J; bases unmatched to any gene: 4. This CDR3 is CASSQQGPYGYTF. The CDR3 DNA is TGTGCCAGCAGCCAACAGGGGCCCTATGGCTACACCTTC.

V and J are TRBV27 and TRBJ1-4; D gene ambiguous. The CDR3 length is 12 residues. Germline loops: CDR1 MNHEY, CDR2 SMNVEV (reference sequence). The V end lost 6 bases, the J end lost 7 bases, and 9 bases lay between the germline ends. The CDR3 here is CASSGSPEKLFF. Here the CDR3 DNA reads TGTGCCAGCAGCGGGTCCCCTGAAAAACTGTTTTTT.